These 18 T cell receptor beta chains originate from one sample sequenced in a study of cytomegalovirus exposure and HLA in healthy donors. The PCR used 60 Vbeta and 13 Jbeta primers. Assay: immunoSEQ multiplex PCR; the TCRdb copy retains only in-frame clones and omits some. The sample carries roughly 98,000 clones, more than 60% recorded once. The sequenced material came from PBMCs. These receptors were collected from a man between 18 and 29 years old in good health and CMV-seropositive.

V gene TRBV30 combines with J gene TRBJ1-3; no clear D. Trimming stripped 8 bases from V and 2 bases from J, with 13 bases between. This CDR3 is built from 13 residues. Germline CDR1 GTSNPN, CDR2 SVGIG (reference sequence). CDR3 in DNA: TGTGCCGTCGGACGGGAAACTGGAAACACCATATATTTT. Protein sequence: CAVGRETGNTIYF. The full variable domain, completed using reference TRBV30 and TRBJ1-3, is SQTIHQWPATLVQPVGSPLSLECTVEGTSNPNLYWYRQAAGRGLQLLFYSVGIGQISSEVPQNLSASRPQDRQFILSSKKLLLSDSGFYLCAVGRETGNTIYFGEGSWLTVV.

The chain carries TRBV19 and TRBJ2-3, with 7 bases aligning to TRBD1. Germline CDR1 LNHDA, CDR2 SQIVND (reference sequence). The CDR3 is made up of 14 amino acids. V shed 7 bases and J 5 bases; nucleotides not matched to a gene: 9. CDR3 in DNA: TGTGCCAGTACTAGACAGGGTAGTGGAGATACGCAGTATTTT. Residues: CASTRQGSGDTQYF.

J is TRBJ1-1 and V is TRBV10-3; D is undetermined. The V gene lost 8 bases and the J gene lost 6 bases, with 22 bases spanning the gap. CDR1 is ENHRY, CDR2 SYGVKD, per germline. CDR3 size: 15 residues. The CDR3 region has the DNA TGTGCCATCGGGCGCGAAGCCAGAAGCGGGGCTGAAGCTTTCTTT. Residues: CAIGREARSGAEAFF.

This clone was seen only a few times. The chain joins TRBV7-2 to TRBJ2-1, with a tentative D call TRBD2 (6 bases). The CDR3 runs 17 residues. From germline, CDR1 is SGHTA and CDR2 FQGNSA. Trimming pared 7 bases from V and 0 bases from J, leaving 19 bases between. CDR3 coding DNA: TGTGCCAGCACACGGGACTCCGGCGGTCTCTCCTACAATGAGCAGTTCTTC. The encoded protein is CASTRDSGGLSYNEQFF.

This chain links TRBV19 with TRBJ2-2; D remains ambiguous. CDR1 LNHDA and CDR2 SQIVND come from the germline V gene (reference sequence). The CDR3 is 13 amino acids. Trimming cost V 3 bases and J 2 bases, with 4 bases left between them. CDR3 region: CASSIVNTGELFF. Written as DNA, the CDR3 is TGTGCCAGTAGTATTGTAAACACCGGGGAGCTGTTTTTT.

CDR3 residues: CASSPRAEQYF. The CDR3 DNA reads TGTGCCAGCAGTCCTCGAGCCGAGCAGTACTTC. The chain is built from TRBV6-1 and TRBJ2-7; D remains ambiguous. Per the germline V gene, CDR1 is MNHNS and CDR2 is SASEGT. Trimming shortened V by 5 bases and J by 6 bases, and 8 bases separated the two germline ends. The CDR3 sequence is 11 residues long.

The chain combines TRBV10-3 with TRBJ2-2; D possibly corresponds to TRBD1 (6 bases). The CDR3 length is 16 residues. Germline values: CDR1 ENHRY, CDR2 SYGVKD. Trimming stripped 3 bases from V and 1 base from J, with 12 bases between. CDR3 residues: CAISDWGQGNTGELFF. As DNA, the CDR3 is TGTGCCATCAGTGATTGGGGGCAGGGGAACACCGGGGAGCTGTTTTTT.

Here the CDR3 DNA reads TGTGCCAGCAGCCCACTTGAGGGGGTTATTGATGCTGAAGCTTTCTTT. Translated: CASSPLEGVIDAEAFF. This rearrangement joins TRBV11-1 to TRBJ1-1; D is perhaps TRBD1 (6 bases). The CDR3 runs to 16 residues. Germline values: CDR1 SGHAT, CDR2 FQDESV (reference sequence). V lost 5 bases, J lost 6 bases, and 22 bases lay in between.

V is TRBV7-3 and J is TRBJ2-3; 11 nucleotides agree with TRBD2. The J segment lost 2 bases and the V segment lost 5 bases, leaving 3 bases of the junction unmatched. Germline CDR1 SGHTA, CDR2 FQGTGA. The CDR3 consists of 15 residues. The CDR3: CASSPSGGYTDTQYF. In DNA, the CDR3 is TGTGCCAGCAGCCCTAGCGGGGGGTACACAGATACGCAGTATTTT.

V is TRBV5-5 and J is TRBJ1-4, with TRBD1 matching 9 bases. Trimming at V came to 0 bases and at J to 7 bases, leaving 4 bases not matched to a gene. Germline CDR1 SGHKS, CDR2 YYEKEE (reference sequence). This CDR3 spans 15 amino acids. The CDR3 DNA reads TGTGCCAGCAGCTTGGGGGGACAGGGAGGTGAAAAACTGTTTTTT. Protein sequence: CASSLGGQGGEKLFF.

The chain couples TRBV29-1 to TRBJ2-7; possible D gene TRBD1, 6 bases. The CDR3 consists of 12 residues. V lost 7 bases and J lost 2, with 12 bases in between. The germline gives CDR1 SQVTM, CDR2 ANQGSEA. The CDR3 reads CSGATGTYEQYF. The CDR3, as DNA: TGCAGCGGTGCGACAGGCACCTACGAGCAGTACTTC.

The rearrangement uses TRBV28 and TRBJ2-4, with no clear D. Germline values: CDR1 MDHEN, CDR2 SYDVKM. Trimming removed 1 base at V and 4 bases at J, with 5 bases between. The CDR3 has 13 residues. CDR3 in DNA: TGTGCCAGCAGTTTATCCGGTAAAAACATTCAGTACTTC. Its protein product is CASSLSGKNIQYF.

The chain is built from TRBV6-5 and TRBJ1-4, with 7 bases lining up with TRBD1. Germline CDR1 MNHEY, CDR2 SVGAGI. The CDR3 totals 15 residues. With V trimmed by 5 bases and J by 8 bases, 11 bases remained unmatched. Written as DNA, the CDR3 is TGTGCCAGCAGTACTCCGGGACAGAAAGGGGAAAAACTGTTTTTT. Residues: CASSTPGQKGEKLFF.

CDR3 sequence (DNA): TGCGCCAGCAGCCACCCGCGGGAGGGTTTGAACACTGAAGCTTTCTTT. This translates into CASSHPREGLNTEAFF. V and J are TRBV4-1 and TRBJ1-1; D unresolved. V dropped 3 bases and J dropped 0 bases, with 14 bases sitting between them. The CDR3 contains 16 residues. CDR1 and CDR2 (germline): MGHRA, YSYEKL.

V and J are TRBV5-1 and TRBJ1-1; the D gene is possibly TRBD1 (6 bases). CDR1 is SGHRS and CDR2 is YFSETQ in the germline V gene. This CDR3 region has 14 residues. The V gene lost 0 bases and the J gene lost 3 bases, with 9 bases spanning the gap. CDR3 nucleotides: TGCGCCAGCAGCTTGGTAGGGGGAGACACTGAAGCTTTCTTT. Translated, it gives CASSLVGGDTEAFF.

The V gene is TRBV15, the J gene TRBJ1-3, with a weak D call TRBD1 (6 bases). The CDR3 extends over 15 amino acids. Between the trimmed V and J ends, which lost 5 bases and 2 bases, there was a span of 13 bases. Germline CDR1 and CDR2: LNHNV and YYDKDF (reference sequence). The CDR3: CATSPAPGAGNTIYF. The CDR3, as DNA: TGTGCCACCAGCCCCGCCCCAGGGGCTGGAAACACCATATATTTT.

The chain combines TRBV29-1 with TRBJ2-1; the match to TRBD2 covers 9 bases. In germline, CDR1 is SQVTM, CDR2 ANQGSEA. V dropped 4 bases and J dropped 0; count of bases not matched to a gene: 22. This CDR3 is 21 amino acids long. The CDR3: CSVVGRAGGPQGESSYNEQFF. The CDR3 DNA reads as TGCAGCGTTGTGGGGCGGGCGGGGGGGCCTCAGGGGGAGAGCTCCTACAATGAGCAGTTCTTC.

This sequence joins TRBV30 and TRBJ2-1; 8 bases align to TRBD1. Germline V gene sequence: CDR1 GTSNPN, CDR2 SVGIG (reference sequence). The CDR3 length is 14 residues. The V gene end was trimmed by 1 base and the J gene end by 2 bases; junction bases not matched to a gene: 1. CDR3 nucleotides: TGTGCCTGGAGTGAGGACAGGGCCTACAATGAGCAGTTCTTC. Amino acids: CAWSEDRAYNEQFF.